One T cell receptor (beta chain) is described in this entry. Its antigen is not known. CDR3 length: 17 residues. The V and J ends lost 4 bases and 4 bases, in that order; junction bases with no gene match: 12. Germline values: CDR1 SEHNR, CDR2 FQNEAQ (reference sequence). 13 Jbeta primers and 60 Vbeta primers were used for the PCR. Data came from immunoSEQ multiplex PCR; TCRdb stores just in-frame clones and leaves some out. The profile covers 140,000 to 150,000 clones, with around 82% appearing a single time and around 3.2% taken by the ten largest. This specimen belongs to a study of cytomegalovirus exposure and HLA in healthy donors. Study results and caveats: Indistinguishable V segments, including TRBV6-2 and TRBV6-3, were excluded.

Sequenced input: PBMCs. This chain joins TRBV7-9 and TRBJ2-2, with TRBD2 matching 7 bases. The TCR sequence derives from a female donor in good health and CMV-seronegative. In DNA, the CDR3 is TGTGCCAGCAGCTCTTCCGGCGGGGGAGCGGTCACCGGGGAGCTGTTTTTT. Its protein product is CASSSSGGGAVTGELFF.